The next 12 T cell receptor beta chains were all read from a single sample in a study of Ad26.COV2.S vaccination and SARS-CoV-2 variants. Libraries were prepared by immunoSEQ multiplex PCR; TCRdb keeps only in-frame clonotypes and omits some of them. The sample has just under 250,000 clones, roughly 90% seen once. Treatment in this sample: about 20 received Ad26.COV2.S at low or high dose, single or two shots; 5 received placebo; per-sample allocation not given. Specimen acquisition occurred on day 63 following the initial vaccine or placebo injection. Sequencing was performed on peripheral blood, taken in a trial of Ad26.COV2.S vaccine versus placebo. The receptors were gathered from a person between 18 and 65 years old who received the Ad26.COV2.S COVID-19 vaccine or a placebo.

The chain joins TRBV11-2 to TRBJ2-5; 8 bases line up with TRBD2. The CDR3 has 15 residues. Germline trimming cut 4 bases from V and 4 bases from J; bases unmatched to any gene: 8. The germline V gene encodes CDR1 SGHAT and CDR2 FQNNGV. DNA of the CDR3: TGTGCCAGCAGCTCCCAGGGACTAGAGGGAGAGACCCAGTACTTC. Protein sequence: CASSSQGLEGETQYF.

CDR3 DNA sequence: TGCGCCAGCAGCTTGGACAGGGGAGATCAGCCCCAGCATTTT. Protein: CASSLDRGDQPQHF. The rearrangement links TRBV5-1 to TRBJ1-5, with 7 positions matching TRBD1. Per the germline V gene, CDR1 is SGHRS and CDR2 is YFSETQ. With V trimmed by 0 bases and J by 5 bases, 2 bases remained unmatched. This CDR3 is built from 14 residues. Combining the CDR3 with reference TRBV5-1 and TRBJ1-5 gives the whole variable domain KAGVTQTPRYLIKTRGQQVTLSCSPISGHRSVSWYQQTPGQGLQFLFEYFSETQRNKGNFPGRFSGRQFSNSRSEMNVSTLELGDSALYLCASSLDRGDQPQHFGDGTRLSIL.

The J gene is TRBJ1-5, the V gene TRBV7-4, with D tentatively TRBD1 (5 bases). V was trimmed by 7 bases and J by 0 bases, leaving 10 bases between them. The CDR3 has 14 amino acids. Germline V gene lookup returns CDR1 SGHVT and CDR2 SQSDAQ. Here the CDR3 reads CASTGGYSNQPQHF. In DNA form, the CDR3 reads TGTGCCAGCACCGGGGGGTATAGCAATCAGCCCCAGCATTTT.

This chain connects TRBV5-1 to TRBJ1-6, with 10 bases matching TRBD1. This CDR3 region has 17 residues. The V segment lost 4 bases and the J segment 10 bases; nucleotides outside the gene matches: 14. Germline V lookup: CDR1 SGHRS, CDR2 YFSETQ. This chain's CDR3 is CASSRSGLGQGLSPLHF. The CDR3 nucleotides read TGCGCCAGCAGCCGTAGTGGTCTGGGACAGGGGTTATCACCCCTCCACTTT.

V is TRBV20-1 and J is TRBJ1-5; the D gene is possibly TRBD1 (6 bases). The CDR3 loop spans 17 amino acids. V lost 3 bases and J 1 base, leaving 19 bases between the germline ends. Germline CDR1 is DFQATT and CDR2 is SNEGSKA (reference sequence). CDR3 coding DNA: TGCAGTGCTAGTGGCGCAGGGGCCCCGGGGAGCAATCAGCCCCAGCATTTT. This sequence encodes CSASGAGAPGSNQPQHF.

The chain carries TRBV6-5 and TRBJ2-1; D is unclear. The V end was cut by 4 bases, the J end by 0 bases, with 7 bases between. Germline loops: CDR1 MNHEY, CDR2 SVGAGI. CDR3 length equals 14 residues. CDR3 residues: CASSLESSYNEQFF. As DNA, the CDR3 is TGTGCCAGCAGTTTAGAGAGCTCCTACAATGAGCAGTTCTTC.

V gene TRBV18 combines with J gene TRBJ2-7; 7 bases match TRBD1. Germline V gene sequence: CDR1 KGHSH, CDR2 LQKENI. Losses at the gene ends were 1 base for V and 3 bases for J; bases not matched to a gene: 9. The CDR3 is 16 amino acids. The CDR3 sequence: CASSPRGKGQSYEQYF. CDR3 sequence (DNA): TGTGCCAGCTCACCACGTGGCAAGGGACAGAGCTACGAGCAGTACTTC.

CDR3 amino acids: CASSQGLHTGELFF. The CDR3 DNA is TGTGCCAGCAGCCAGGGACTCCACACCGGGGAGCTGTTTTTT. This chain links TRBV28 with TRBJ2-2; perhaps TRBD2 as D (6 bases). The CDR3 length is 14 residues. V was pared by 6 bases and J by 3 bases, with 11 bases between. Germline V gene sequence: CDR1 MDHEN, CDR2 SYDVKM.

The rearrangement links TRBV4-3 to TRBJ2-1; D is perhaps TRBD1 (7 bases). This CDR3 spans 16 amino acids. Germline V gives CDR1 LGHNA, CDR2 YSLEER. V shed 1 base and J shed 2 bases, with 12 bases lying between them. The CDR3 protein is CASSQGPGGTYNEQFF. The DNA of the CDR3 is TGCGCCAGCAGCCAAGGCCCAGGGGGGACCTACAATGAGCAGTTCTTC.

V and J are TRBV18 and TRBJ2-5, with TRBD2 matching 7 bases. The V segment lost 3 bases and the J segment 4 bases; nucleotides outside the gene matches: 14. CDR3 length equals 17 residues. Germline V gene lookup returns CDR1 KGHSH and CDR2 LQKENI. The CDR3 loop is CASSPLSRTSRGETQYF. The CDR3 bases are TGTGCCAGCTCACCTTTATCAAGGACTAGTAGGGGAGAGACCCAGTACTTC.

The sample holds one count of this clone. The rearrangement links TRBV28 to TRBJ2-2; D perhaps matches TRBD2 (7 bases). Germline assignment: CDR1 MDHEN and CDR2 SYDVKM. This CDR3 has 15 amino acids. V was pared by 7 bases and J by 4 bases, with 16 bases between. CDR3 bases: TGTGCCAGCACCTGGGGGGGGCGCCGCACCGGGGAGCTGTTTTTT. Translating gives CASTWGGRRTGELFF.

V gene TRBV19 combines with J gene TRBJ1-2; a weak D match, TRBD1 (5 bases). V was shortened by 3 bases and J by 4 bases, with 12 bases between the two germline ends. CDR3 size: 14 residues. Germline CDR1 reads LNHDA; CDR2 reads SQIVND (reference sequence). The CDR3 DNA reads as TGTGCCAGTAGTATCGGCCCGGGGGGCTATGGCTACACCTTC. This gives the protein CASSIGPGGYGYTF.